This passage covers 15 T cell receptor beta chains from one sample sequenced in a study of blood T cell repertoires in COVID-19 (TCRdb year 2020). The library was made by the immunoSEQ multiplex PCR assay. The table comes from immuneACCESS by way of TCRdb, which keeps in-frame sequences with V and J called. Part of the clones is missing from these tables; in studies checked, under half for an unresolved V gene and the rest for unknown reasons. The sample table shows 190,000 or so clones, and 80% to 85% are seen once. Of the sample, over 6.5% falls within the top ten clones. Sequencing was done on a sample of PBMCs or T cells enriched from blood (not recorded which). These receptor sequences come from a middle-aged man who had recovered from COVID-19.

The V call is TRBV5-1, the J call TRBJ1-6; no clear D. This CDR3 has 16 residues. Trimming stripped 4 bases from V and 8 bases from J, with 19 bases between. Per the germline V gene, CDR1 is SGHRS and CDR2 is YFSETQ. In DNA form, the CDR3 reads TGCGCCAGCAGCCCTGGAGCAGCCAAGCGGTATTCACCCCTCCACTTT. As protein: CASSPGAAKRYSPLHF.

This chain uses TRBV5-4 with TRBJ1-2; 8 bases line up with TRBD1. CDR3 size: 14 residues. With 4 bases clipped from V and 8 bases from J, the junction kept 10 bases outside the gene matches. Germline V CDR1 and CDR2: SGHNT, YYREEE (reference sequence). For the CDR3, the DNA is TGTGCCAGCAGCCTAATGCCAGGGGGCCGGGGCTACACCTTC. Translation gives CASSLMPGGRGYTF.

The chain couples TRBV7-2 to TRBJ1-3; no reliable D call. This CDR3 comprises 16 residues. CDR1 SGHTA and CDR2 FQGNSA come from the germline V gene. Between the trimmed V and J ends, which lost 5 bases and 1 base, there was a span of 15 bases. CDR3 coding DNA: TGTGCCAGCAGCATCCCCCCCGTGTCTTCTGGAAACACCATATATTTT. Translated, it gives CASSIPPVSSGNTIYF.

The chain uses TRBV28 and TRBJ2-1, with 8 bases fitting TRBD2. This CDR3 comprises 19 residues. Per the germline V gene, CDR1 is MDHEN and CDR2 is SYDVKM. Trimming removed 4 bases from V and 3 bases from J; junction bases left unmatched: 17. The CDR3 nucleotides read TGTGCCAGCAGTTCCCCTCGGGGGGGACGCAACTCTATCTACAATGAGCAGTTCTTC. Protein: CASSSPRGGRNSIYNEQFF.

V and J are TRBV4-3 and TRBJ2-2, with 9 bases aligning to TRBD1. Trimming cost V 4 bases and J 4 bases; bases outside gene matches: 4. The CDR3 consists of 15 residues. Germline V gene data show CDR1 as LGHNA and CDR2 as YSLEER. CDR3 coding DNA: TGCGCCAGCAGCCGGGGGACAGGGTCCACCGGGGAGCTGTTTTTT. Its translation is CASSRGTGSTGELFF.

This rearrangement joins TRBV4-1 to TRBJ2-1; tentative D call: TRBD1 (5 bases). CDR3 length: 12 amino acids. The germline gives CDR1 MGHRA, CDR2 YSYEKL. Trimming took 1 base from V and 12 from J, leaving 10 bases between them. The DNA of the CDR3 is TGCGCCAGCAGCCAAGCCCAGGGTAGGCAGTTCTTC. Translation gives CASSQAQGRQFF.

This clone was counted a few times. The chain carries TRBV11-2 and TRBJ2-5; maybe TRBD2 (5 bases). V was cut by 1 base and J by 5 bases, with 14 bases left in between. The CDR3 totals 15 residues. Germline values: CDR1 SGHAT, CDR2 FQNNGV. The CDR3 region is CASSLAGLVGETQYF. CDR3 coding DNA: TGTGCCAGCAGCTTAGCCGGACTTGTTGGGGAGACCCAGTACTTC.

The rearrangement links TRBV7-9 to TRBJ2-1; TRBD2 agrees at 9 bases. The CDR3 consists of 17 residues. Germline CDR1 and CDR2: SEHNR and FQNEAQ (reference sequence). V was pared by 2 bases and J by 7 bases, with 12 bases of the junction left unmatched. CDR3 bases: TGTGCCAGCAGCTTATCCCTTGGCGGGGGGGCCGGTAATGAGCAGTTCTTC. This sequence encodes CASSLSLGGGAGNEQFF.

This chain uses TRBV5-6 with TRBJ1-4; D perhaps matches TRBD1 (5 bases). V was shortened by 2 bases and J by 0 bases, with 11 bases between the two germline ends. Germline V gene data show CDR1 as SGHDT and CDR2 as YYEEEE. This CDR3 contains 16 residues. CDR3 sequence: CASSFRQTATNEKLFF. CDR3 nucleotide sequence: TGTGCCAGCAGCTTTAGGCAGACAGCAACTAATGAAAAACTGTTTTTT.

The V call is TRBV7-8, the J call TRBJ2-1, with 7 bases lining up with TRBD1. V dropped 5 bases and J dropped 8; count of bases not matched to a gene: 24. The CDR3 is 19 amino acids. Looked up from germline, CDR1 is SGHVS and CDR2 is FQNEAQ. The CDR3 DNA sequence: TGTGCCAGCAGCCCCAGTAGGGTCCCGCCTCGGACAGGCCGAGATGAGCAGTTCTTC. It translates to CASSPSRVPPRTGRDEQFF.

DNA of the CDR3: TGTGCCAGCAGTCCCCGGGACAGGGATTCACCCCTCCACTTT. The encoded protein is CASSPRDRDSPLHF. The chain recombines TRBV5-4 with TRBJ1-6; 9 bases match TRBD1. Germline V CDR1 and CDR2: SGHNT, YYREEE (reference sequence). CDR3 size: 14 residues. The V and J ends lost 5 bases and 8 bases, in that order; junction bases with no gene match: 5.

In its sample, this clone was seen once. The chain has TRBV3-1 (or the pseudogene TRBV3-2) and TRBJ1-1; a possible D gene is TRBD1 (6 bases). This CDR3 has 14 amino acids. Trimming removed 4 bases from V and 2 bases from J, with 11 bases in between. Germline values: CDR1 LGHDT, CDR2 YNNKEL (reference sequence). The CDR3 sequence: CASSLVTGNTEAFF. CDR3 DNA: TGTGCCAGCAGCCTCGTGACAGGTAACACTGAAGCTTTCTTT.

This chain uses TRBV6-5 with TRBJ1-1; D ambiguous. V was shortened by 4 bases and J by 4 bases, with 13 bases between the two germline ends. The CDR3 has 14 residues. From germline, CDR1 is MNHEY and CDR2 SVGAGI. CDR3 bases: TGTGCCAGCAGTTGGCTGGCCCCGGGCACTGAAGCTTTCTTT. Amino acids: CASSWLAPGTEAFF.

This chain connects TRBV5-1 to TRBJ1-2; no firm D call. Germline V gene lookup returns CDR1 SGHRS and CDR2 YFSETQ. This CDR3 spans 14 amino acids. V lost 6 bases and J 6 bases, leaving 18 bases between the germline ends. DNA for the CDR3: TGCGCCAGCACTTTAACTGAGGGCATCGATGGCTACACCTTC. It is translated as CASTLTEGIDGYTF. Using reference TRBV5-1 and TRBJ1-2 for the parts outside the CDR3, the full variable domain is KAGVTQTPRYLIKTRGQQVTLSCSPISGHRSVSWYQQTPGQGLQFLFEYFSETQRNKGNFPGRFSGRQFSNSRSEMNVSTLELGDSALYLCASTLTEGIDGYTFGSGTRLTVV.

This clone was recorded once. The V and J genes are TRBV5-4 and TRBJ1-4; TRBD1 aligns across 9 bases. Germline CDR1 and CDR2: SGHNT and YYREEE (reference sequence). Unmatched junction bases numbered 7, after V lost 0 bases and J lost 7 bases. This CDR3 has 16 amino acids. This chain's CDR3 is CASSLGSGQGSEKLFF. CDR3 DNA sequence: TGTGCCAGCAGCTTGGGATCTGGACAGGGGAGTGAAAAACTGTTTTTT.